These T cell receptor beta chains were read from a single sample in a study of OX40 agonist ivuxolimab in advanced cancers. Clones were read by immunoSEQ multiplex PCR, and TCRdb kept only the in-frame ones, dropping some. The sample yields about 75,000 clones, about 85% seen once. The sequences come from CD4+ or CD8+ T cells sorted from blood, collected in a trial of the OX40 agonist ivuxolimab. The receptors shown here come from an adult with an advanced solid tumor such as melanoma, head and neck, liver or kidney cancer. The CDR3 runs from the conserved cysteine through the conserved F or W. D genes are given only for firm matches. The listing skips clone size in some rows; elsewhere it reads once, few, many or a size class.

j_call clone_size v_call d_call cdr3_nt cdr3_aa
TRBJ2-1 NA TRBV5-4 NA TGTGCCAGCAGCTTGGGAGGGAGCCTAACCTACAATGAGCAGTTCTTC CASSLGGSLTYNEQFF
TRBJ2-5 few TRBV29-1 TRBD2 TGCAGCGTTGAAACTAGCGGGAGGTTGCTGGGAGGGACCCAGTACTTC CSVETSGRLLGGTQYF
TRBJ2-1 NA TRBV6-1 NA TGTGCCAGCAGTGCTACAGGGCGGGAGTTCTTC CASSATGREFF
TRBJ2-3 NA TRBV7-9 TRBD1 TGTGCCAGCAGCTCGACAGGGGTAGTAGGGGATACGCAGTATTTT CASSSTGVVGDTQYF
TRBJ2-4 NA TRBV5-6 TRBD1 TGTGCCAGCAGCTTGTCAGGGGGCGCGAAAAACATTCAGTACTTC CASSLSGGAKNIQYF
TRBJ2-2 many TRBV4-1 TRBD1 TGCGCCAGCAGCCGGGACAGGGCCTCGAACACCGGGGAGCTGTTTTTT CASSRDRASNTGELFF
TRBJ2-4 NA TRBV7-2 NA TGTGCCAGCAGCTTATCTGGGGAATCCAAAAACATTCAGTACTTC CASSLSGESKNIQYF
TRBJ2-2 NA TRBV28 NA TGTGCCAGCAGTTTAAACCAGGGGGGCACCGGGGAGCTGTTTTTT CASSLNQGGTGELFF
TRBJ2-1 NA TRBV2 NA TGTGCCAGCAGTGAGAGTACTCCCTCGCCTTACAATGAGCAGTTCTTC CASSESTPSPYNEQFF
TRBJ1-6 NA TRBV9 TRBD1 TGTGCCAGCAGCCCTCGGACAGGGGATTCACCCCTCCACTTT CASSPRTGDSPLHF
TRBJ1-3 NA TRBV5-4 TRBD1 TGTGCCAGCAGCTCGGACAGGGTCCCTGGAAACACCATATATTTT CASSSDRVPGNTIYF
TRBJ2-7 NA TRBV19 NA TGTGCCAGTAGTATTCAAGGTAACGAGCAGTACTTC CASSIQGNEQYF
TRBJ1-1 NA TRBV5-6 NA TGTGCCAGCAGACCCGGGACCGCGAACACTGAAGCTTTCTTT CASRPGTANTEAFF
TRBJ2-6 few TRBV19 NA TGTGCCAGTCTGGACAGCTCTGGGGCCAACGTCCTGACTTTC CASLDSSGANVLTF
TRBJ1-2 NA TRBV10-3 NA TGTGCCATCAGTGACCCCGGGGCCTTTAACCATGGCTACACCTTC CAISDPGAFNHGYTF
TRBJ1-2 NA TRBV2 NA TGTGCCAGCAGGGACAGAATCCTTTTCTATGGCTACACCTTC CASRDRILFYGYTF
TRBJ1-1 NA TRBV5-1 TRBD1 TGCGCCAGCAGCTTGGTTCAAGGGGGCGTCACTGAAGCTTTCTTT CASSLVQGGVTEAFF
TRBJ1-5 NA TRBV6-4 NA TGTGCCAGCAGTGAGTGGGGCCACCCTAATCAGCCCCAGCATTTT CASSEWGHPNQPQHF
TRBJ1-5 NA TRBV7-2 TRBD1 TGTGCCAGCAGCTTAGGGACAGGGCGATATCAGCCCCAGCATTTT CASSLGTGRYQPQHF
TRBJ2-7 NA TRBV5-6 TRBD2 TGTGCCAGCAGCTCGGGGACTAGCGGGAGGGCGTACGAGCAGTACTTC CASSSGTSGRAYEQYF
TRBJ2-1 NA TRBV2 TRBD2 TGTGCCAGCTCCTTAAGACTAGCGGACTACAATGAGCAGTTCTTC CASSLRLADYNEQFF
TRBJ1-1 NA TRBV18 TRBD1 TGTGCCAGCTCACCCCGTCAGACAGGGGGAGGGGGTGAAGCTTTCTTT CASSPRQTGGGGEAFF
TRBJ2-4 NA TRBV2 TRBD1 TGTGCCAGCAGTGAGCTACAGGGGTTGCACATTCAGTACTTC CASSELQGLHIQYF
TRBJ1-1 NA TRBV19 NA TGTGCCAGTAGAGGGCGCCGGGGGGACACTGAAGCTTTCTTT CASRGRRGDTEAFF
TRBJ1-1 NA TRBV5-1 TRBD1 TGCGCCAGCAGCAAAGGACAGGGCGGCACTGAAGCTTTCTTT CASSKGQGGTEAFF
TRBJ2-7 NA TRBV5-1 NA TGCGCCAGCAGCTTGTCAGGAGACTACGAGCAGTACTTC CASSLSGDYEQYF
TRBJ2-3 NA TRBV7-2 TRBD2 TGTGCCAGCAGCTTGACCGGGACTAGCGGGAGGGCCATGTATTTT CASSLTGTSGRAMYF
TRBJ2-4 NA TRBV19 NA TGTGCCAGTAGTATATATGAAGTTGAGGGGTATAGTGATCGGATTCAGTACTTC CASSIYEVEGYSDRIQYF
TRBJ2-1 NA TRBV15 TRBD2 TGTGCCACCAGCAGAGAGACTAGCGGGGCCCGGCAGTTCTTC CATSRETSGARQFF
TRBJ1-1 NA TRBV29-1 NA TGCAGCGTTGAAGACGGGTGGACTGAAGCTTTCTTT CSVEDGWTEAFF
TRBJ2-1 NA TRBV5-6 TRBD2 TGCGCCAGCAGCTGGAGACTAGCGGGAGAAGGGTCCTACAATGAGCAGTTCTTC CASSWRLAGEGSYNEQFF
TRBJ1-5 NA TRBV19 NA TGTGCCAGTAGGACAAGGGAGGGCAATCAGCCCCAGCATTTT CASRTREGNQPQHF
TRBJ2-3 NA TRBV13 NA TGTGCCTCCACTAGCACAGATACGCAGTATTTT CASTSTDTQYF
TRBJ1-1 NA TRBV6-5 NA TGTGCCAGCAGTTACTCGAAGGAAACTGAAGCTTTCTTT CASSYSKETEAFF
TRBJ2-1 NA TRBV7-2 TRBD2 TGTGCCAGCAGCTTAGCTTTAGCGGGTAGCTACAATGAGCAGTTCTTC CASSLALAGSYNEQFF